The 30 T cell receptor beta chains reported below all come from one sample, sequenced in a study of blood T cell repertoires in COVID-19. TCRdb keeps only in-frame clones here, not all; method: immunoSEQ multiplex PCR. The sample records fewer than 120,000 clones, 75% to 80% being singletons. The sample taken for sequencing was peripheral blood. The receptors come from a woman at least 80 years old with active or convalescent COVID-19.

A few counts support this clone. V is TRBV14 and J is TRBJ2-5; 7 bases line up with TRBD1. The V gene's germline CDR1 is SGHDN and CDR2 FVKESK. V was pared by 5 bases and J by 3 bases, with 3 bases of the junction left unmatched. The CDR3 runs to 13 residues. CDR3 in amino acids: CASSGTEEETQYF. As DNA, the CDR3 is TGTGCCAGCAGCGGGACAGAAGAAGAGACCCAGTACTTC.

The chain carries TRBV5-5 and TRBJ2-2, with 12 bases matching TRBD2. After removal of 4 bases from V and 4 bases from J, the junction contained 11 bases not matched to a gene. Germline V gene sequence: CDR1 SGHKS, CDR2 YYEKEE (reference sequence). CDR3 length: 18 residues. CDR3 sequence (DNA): TGTGCCAGCAGCCCAAGGACTAGCGGGAATGTTTTCACCGGGGAGCTGTTTTTT. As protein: CASSPRTSGNVFTGELFF.

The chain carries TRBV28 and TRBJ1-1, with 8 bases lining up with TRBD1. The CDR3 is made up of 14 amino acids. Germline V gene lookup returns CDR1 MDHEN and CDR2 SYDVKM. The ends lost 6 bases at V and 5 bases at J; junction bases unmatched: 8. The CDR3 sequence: CASRPRYRGTEAFF. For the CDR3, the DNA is TGTGCCAGCAGACCCAGGTACAGGGGGACTGAAGCTTTCTTT.

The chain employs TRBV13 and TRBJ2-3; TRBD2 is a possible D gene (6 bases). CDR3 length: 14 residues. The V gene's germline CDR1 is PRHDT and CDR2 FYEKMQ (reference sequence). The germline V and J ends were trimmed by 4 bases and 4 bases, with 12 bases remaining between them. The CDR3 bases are TGTGCCAGCAGCTATCTTGGCGGGGCAGATACGCAGTATTTT. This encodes CASSYLGGADTQYF.

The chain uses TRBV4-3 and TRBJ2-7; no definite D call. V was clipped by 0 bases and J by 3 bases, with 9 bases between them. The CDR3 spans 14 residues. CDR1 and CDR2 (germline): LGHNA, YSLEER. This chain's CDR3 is CASSQERRFYEQYF. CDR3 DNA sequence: TGCGCCAGCAGCCAAGAGCGGAGATTCTACGAGCAGTACTTC.

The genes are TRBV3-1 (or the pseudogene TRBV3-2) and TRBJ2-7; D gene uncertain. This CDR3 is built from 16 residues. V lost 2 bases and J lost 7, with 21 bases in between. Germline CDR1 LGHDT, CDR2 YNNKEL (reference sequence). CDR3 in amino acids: CASSQLPGGSSLEQYF. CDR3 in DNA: TGTGCCAGCAGCCAACTCCCCGGCGGAAGTTCGCTGGAGCAGTACTTC.

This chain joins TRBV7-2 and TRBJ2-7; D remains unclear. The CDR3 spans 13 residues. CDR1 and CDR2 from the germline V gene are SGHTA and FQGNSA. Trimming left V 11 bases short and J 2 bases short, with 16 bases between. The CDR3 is CACSRSAPYEQYF. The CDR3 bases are TGTGCCTGCTCCCGGTCTGCCCCCTACGAGCAGTACTTC.

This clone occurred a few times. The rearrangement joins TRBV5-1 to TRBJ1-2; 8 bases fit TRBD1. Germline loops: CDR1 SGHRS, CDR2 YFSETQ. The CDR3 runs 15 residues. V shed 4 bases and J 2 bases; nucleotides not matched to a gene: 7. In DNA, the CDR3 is TGCGCCAGCAGCCTCGGACAGGGTCCCAACTATGGCTACACCTTC. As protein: CASSLGQGPNYGYTF. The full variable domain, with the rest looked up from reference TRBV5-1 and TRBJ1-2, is KAGVTQTPRYLIKTRGQQVTLSCSPISGHRSVSWYQQTPGQGLQFLFEYFSETQRNKGNFPGRFSGRQFSNSRSEMNVSTLELGDSALYLCASSLGQGPNYGYTFGSGTRLTVV.

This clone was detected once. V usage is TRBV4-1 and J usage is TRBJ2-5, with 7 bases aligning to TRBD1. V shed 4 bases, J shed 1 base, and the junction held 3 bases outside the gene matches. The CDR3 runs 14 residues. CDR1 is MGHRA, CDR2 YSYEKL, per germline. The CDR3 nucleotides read TGCGCCAGCAGCCCTCGGGACAGCCAAGAGACCCAGTACTTC. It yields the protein CASSPRDSQETQYF.

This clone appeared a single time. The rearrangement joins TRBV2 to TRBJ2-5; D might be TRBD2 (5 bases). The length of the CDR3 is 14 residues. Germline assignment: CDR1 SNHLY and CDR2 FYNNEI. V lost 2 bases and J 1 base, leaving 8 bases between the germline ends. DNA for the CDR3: TGTGCCAGCAGTGAAAGCACTAGCCAAGAGACCCAGTACTTC. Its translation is CASSESTSQETQYF.

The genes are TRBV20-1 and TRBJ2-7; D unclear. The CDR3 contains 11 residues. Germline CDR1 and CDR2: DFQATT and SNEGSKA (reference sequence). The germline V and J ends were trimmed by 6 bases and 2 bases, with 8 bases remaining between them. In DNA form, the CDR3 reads TGCAGTGCCAACTCTGCCTACGAGCAGTACTTC. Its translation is CSANSAYEQYF.

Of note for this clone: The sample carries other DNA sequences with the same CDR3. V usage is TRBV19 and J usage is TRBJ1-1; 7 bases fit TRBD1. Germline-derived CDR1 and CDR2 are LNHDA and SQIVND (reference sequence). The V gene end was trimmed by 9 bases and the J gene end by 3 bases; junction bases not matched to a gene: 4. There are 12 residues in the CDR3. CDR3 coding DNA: TGTGCCAGCAGGGGACAGCACACTGAAGCTTTCTTT. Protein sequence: CASRGQHTEAFF.

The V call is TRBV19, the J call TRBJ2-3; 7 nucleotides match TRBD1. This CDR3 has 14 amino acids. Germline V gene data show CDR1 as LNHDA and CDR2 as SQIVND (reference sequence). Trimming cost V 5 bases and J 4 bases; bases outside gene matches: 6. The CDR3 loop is CASSVDRVPDTQYF. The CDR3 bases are TGTGCCAGTAGTGTCGACAGGGTCCCAGATACGCAGTATTTT.

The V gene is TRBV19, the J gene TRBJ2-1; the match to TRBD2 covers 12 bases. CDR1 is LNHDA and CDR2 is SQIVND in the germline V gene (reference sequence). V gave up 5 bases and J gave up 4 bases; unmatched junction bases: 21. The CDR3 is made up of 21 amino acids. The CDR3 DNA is TGTGCCAGTAGTCCCCTCCCTCCTAGCGGGAGGGCCGCCGTGAGGTACAATGAGCAGTTCTTC. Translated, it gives CASSPLPPSGRAAVRYNEQFF.

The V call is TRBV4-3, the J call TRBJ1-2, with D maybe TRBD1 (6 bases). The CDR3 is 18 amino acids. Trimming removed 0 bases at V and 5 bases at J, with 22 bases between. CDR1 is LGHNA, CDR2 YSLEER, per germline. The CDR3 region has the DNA TGCGCCAGCAGCCAAGAAATTAGGACAGCCAAAATTCGTTATGGCTACACCTTC. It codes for CASSQEIRTAKIRYGYTF.

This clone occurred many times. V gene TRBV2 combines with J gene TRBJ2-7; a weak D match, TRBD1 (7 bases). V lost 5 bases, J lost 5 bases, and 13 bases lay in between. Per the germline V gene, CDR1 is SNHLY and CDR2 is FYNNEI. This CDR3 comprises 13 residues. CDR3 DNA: TGTGCCAGCAGTCCCCAGGGGGGTAACGAGCAGTACTTC. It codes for CASSPQGGNEQYF.

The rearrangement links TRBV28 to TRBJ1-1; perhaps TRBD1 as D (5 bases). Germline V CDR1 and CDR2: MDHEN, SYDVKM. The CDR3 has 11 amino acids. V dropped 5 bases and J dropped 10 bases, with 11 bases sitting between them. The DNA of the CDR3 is TGTGCCAGCAGTCGGGGGGAAGGAGCTTTCTTT. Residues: CASSRGEGAFF.

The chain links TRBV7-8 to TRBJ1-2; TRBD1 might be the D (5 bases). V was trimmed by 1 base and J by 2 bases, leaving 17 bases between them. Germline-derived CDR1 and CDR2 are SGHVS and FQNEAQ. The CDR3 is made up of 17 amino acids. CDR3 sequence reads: CASSLGWGRERNYGYTF. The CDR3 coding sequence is TGTGCCAGCAGCTTAGGGTGGGGCAGGGAAAGAAACTATGGCTACACCTTC.

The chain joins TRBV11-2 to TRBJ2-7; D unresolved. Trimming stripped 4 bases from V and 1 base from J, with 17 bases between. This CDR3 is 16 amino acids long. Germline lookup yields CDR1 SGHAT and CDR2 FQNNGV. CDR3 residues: CASSSQGALESYEQYF. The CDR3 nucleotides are TGTGCCAGCAGCTCCCAAGGAGCTTTGGAGTCCTACGAGCAGTACTTC.

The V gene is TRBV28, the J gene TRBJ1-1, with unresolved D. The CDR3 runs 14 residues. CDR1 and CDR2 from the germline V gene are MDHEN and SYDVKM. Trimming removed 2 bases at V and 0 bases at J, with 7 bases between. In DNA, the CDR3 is TGTGCCAGCAGTTTAAGGGAGATGAACACTGAAGCTTTCTTT. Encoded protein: CASSLREMNTEAFF.

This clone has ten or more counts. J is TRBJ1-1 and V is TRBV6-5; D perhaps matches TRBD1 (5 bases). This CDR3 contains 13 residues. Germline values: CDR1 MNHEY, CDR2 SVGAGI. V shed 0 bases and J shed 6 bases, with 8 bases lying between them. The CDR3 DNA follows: TGTGCCAGCAGTTACTCGGGGGGTGCTGAAGCTTTCTTT. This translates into CASSYSGGAEAFF.

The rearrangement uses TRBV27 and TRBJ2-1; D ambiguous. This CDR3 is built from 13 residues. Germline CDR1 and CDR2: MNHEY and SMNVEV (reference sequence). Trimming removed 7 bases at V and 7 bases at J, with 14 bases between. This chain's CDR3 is CASTLLLGNEQFF. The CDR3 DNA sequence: TGTGCCAGCACCTTACTATTAGGAAATGAGCAGTTCTTC.

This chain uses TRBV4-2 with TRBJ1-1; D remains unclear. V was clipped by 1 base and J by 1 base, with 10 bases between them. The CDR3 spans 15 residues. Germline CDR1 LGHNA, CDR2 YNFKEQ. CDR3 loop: CASSQAPGGNTEAFF. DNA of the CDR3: TGTGCCAGCAGCCAAGCCCCTGGAGGGAACACTGAAGCTTTCTTT.

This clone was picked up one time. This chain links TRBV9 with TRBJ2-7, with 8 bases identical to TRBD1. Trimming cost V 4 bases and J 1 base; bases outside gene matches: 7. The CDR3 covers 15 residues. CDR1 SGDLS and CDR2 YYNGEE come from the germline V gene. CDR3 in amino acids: CASSPQGQVSYEQYF. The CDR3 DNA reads TGTGCCAGCAGCCCGCAGGGACAGGTATCCTACGAGCAGTACTTC.

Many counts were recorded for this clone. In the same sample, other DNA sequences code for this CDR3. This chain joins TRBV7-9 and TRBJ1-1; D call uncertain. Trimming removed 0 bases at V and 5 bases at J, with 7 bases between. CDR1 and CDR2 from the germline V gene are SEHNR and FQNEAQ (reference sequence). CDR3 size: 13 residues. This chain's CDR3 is CASSLAGKTEAFF. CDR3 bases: TGTGCCAGCAGCTTAGCCGGGAAAACTGAAGCTTTCTTT.

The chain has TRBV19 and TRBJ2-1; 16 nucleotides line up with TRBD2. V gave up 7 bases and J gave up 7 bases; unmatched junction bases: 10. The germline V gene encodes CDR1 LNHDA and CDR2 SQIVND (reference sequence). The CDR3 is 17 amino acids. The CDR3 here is CASTSGLAGGTWNEQFF. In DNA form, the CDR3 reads TGTGCCAGTACCTCGGGACTAGCGGGAGGGACGTGGAATGAGCAGTTCTTC.

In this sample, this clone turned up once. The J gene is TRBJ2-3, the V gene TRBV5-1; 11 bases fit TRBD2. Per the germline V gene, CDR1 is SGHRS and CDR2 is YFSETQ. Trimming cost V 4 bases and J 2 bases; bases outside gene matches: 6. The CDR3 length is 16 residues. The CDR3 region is CASSPPGLADTDTQYF. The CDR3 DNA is TGCGCCAGCAGCCCCCCGGGACTAGCGGACACAGATACGCAGTATTTT. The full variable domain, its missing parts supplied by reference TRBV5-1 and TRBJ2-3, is KAGVTQTPRYLIKTRGQQVTLSCSPISGHRSVSWYQQTPGQGLQFLFEYFSETQRNKGNFPGRFSGRQFSNSRSEMNVSTLELGDSALYLCASSPPGLADTDTQYFGPGTRLTVL.

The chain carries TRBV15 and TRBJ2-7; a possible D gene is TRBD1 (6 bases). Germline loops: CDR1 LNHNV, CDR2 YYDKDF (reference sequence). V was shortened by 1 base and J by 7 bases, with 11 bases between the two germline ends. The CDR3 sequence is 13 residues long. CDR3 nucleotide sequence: TGTGCCACCAGCAGAGCCAGCCAGGGGGAGCAGTACTTC. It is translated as CATSRASQGEQYF.

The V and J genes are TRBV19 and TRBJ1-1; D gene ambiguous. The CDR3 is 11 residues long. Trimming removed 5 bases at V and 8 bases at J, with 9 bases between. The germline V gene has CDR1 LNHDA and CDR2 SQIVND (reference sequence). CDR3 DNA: TGTGCCAGTAGTTTCCGACTGGAAGCTTTCTTT. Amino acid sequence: CASSFRLEAFF.

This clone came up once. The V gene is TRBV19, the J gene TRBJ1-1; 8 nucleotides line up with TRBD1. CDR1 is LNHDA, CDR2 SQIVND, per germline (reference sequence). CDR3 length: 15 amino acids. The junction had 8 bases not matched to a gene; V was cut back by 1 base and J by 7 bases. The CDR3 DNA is TGTGCCAGTAGTATAGGAGGACAGGGACGGAATGAAGCTTTCTTT. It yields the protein CASSIGGQGRNEAFF. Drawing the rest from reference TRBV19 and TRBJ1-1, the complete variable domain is DGGITQSPKYLFRKEGQNVTLSCEQNLNHDAMYWYRQDPGQGLRLIYYSQIVNDFQKGDIAEGYSVSREKKESFPLTVTSAQKNPTAFYLCASSIGGQGRNEAFFGQGTRLTVV.